This T cell receptor beta chain was sequenced during a study of blood T cells in healthy people across ages. Study observations and caveats: Considered underestimates were the diversity estimates obtained from one million T cells. Naive CD4+ cell counts and diversity both ran higher in long-lived than in aged donors.

This clonotype showed up just a few times. The target antigen is unknown. Together with a sample-barcoded 5' primer, a J-beta primer mix was included in a second PCR lasting roughly 6 to 12 cycles. TCRdb recomputed calls from the 5' RACE reads with MiXCR, one row per CDR3 protein. The sample has some 780,000 distinct CDR3 sequences, approximately 53% seen once; the top ten hold roughly 25%. V gave up 1 base and J gave up 9 bases, with 4 bases separating them. CDR3 length equals 11 residues. In germline, CDR1 is SGHDN, CDR2 FVKESK. Sequencing was done on a sample of blood. The genes are TRBV14 and TRBJ2-1, with D unclear. This receptor was taken from a man aged 35-49 years in good health. Here the CDR3 DNA reads TGTGCCAGCAGCCAAGTCTGTGAGCAGTTCTTC. Translating gives CASSQVCEQFF.